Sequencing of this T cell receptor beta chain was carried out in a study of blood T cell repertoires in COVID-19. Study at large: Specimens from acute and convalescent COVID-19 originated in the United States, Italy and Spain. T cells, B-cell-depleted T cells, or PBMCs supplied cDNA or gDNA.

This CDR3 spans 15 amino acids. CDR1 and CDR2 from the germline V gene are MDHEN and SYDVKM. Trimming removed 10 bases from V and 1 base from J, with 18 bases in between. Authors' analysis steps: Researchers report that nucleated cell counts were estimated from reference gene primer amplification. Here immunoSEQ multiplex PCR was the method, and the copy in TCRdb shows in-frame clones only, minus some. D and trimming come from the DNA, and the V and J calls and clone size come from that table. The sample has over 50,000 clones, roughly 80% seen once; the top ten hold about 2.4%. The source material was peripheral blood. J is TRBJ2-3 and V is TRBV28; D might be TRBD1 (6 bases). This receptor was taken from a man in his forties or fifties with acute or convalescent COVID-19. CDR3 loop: CATELGAGGTDTQYF. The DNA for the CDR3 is TGTGCCACCGAACTGGGGGCAGGGGGCACAGATACGCAGTATTTT.